The clone carrying this T cell receptor beta chain was seen more than once but under ten times. Its antigen is still unknown. This sample is part of a study of blood T cells in healthy people across ages. Study results and limitations: Percentage of naive T cells showed a strong correlation with TCR beta diversity. Long-lived donors had more naive CD4+ cells and higher diversity than aged donors.

Roughly 10 milliliters was the volume of peripheral blood drawn from each donor. A minimum of 5.5 micrograms of total RNA was extracted per sample. Germline CDR1 reads MGHDK; CDR2 reads SYGVNS. CDR3 length equals 15 residues. Trimming stripped 2 bases from V and 7 bases from J, with 14 bases between. For the second PCR, which ran for about 6 to 11 cycles, a sample-barcoded 5' primer and a J-beta primer mix were used. Using its own MiXCR run on the 5' RACE reads, TCRdb lists one record per CDR3 protein. The sample lists approximately 1.5 million distinct CDR3 sequences; approximately 43% were seen once.

The chain employs TRBV25-1 and TRBJ1-4; D perhaps matches TRBD1 (5 bases). Material: blood. This clonotype originated in a woman aged 18-35 years in good health. In nucleotides, the CDR3 is TGTGCCAGCAGTGAAGGGGCAGGCCCGGGTGAAAAACTGTTTTTT. The encoded protein is CASSEGAGPGEKLFF.